The subject of this entry is one T cell receptor (beta chain). This entry is derived from a study of blood T cell repertoires in COVID-19. Study information: Samples representing acute and convalescent COVID-19 were sourced from the United States, Italy and Spain. The cDNA or gDNA used as material had been derived from T cells, B-cell-depleted T cells, or PBMCs.

The V and J ends lost 4 bases and 0 bases respectively, with 15 bases between them. The CDR3 runs to 16 residues. Germline CDR1 LNHDA, CDR2 SQIVND (reference sequence). Per the original data handling: From reference gene primer amplification, estimates of nucleated cell counts were derived. Data came from immunoSEQ multiplex PCR; TCRdb stores just in-frame clones and leaves some out. Clonal size and the V and J genes are those of that table, whereas D and trimming came from the DNA. The repertoire holds roughly 140,000 clones, with 75% to 90% as singletons. Two negative PCRs, clearance, or symptom resolution characterized the recovered Cohort 3 donors.

This receptor was identified in a man in his 60s who had recovered from COVID-19. The sequenced sample was PBMCs or T cells enriched from blood (not recorded which). The V call is TRBV19, the J call TRBJ2-5, with D possibly being TRBD1 (8 bases). CDR3 DNA sequence: TGTGCCAGTAGTACACGGACAGGGAGGGACCAAGAGACCCAGTACTTC. Translated: CASSTRTGRDQETQYF.